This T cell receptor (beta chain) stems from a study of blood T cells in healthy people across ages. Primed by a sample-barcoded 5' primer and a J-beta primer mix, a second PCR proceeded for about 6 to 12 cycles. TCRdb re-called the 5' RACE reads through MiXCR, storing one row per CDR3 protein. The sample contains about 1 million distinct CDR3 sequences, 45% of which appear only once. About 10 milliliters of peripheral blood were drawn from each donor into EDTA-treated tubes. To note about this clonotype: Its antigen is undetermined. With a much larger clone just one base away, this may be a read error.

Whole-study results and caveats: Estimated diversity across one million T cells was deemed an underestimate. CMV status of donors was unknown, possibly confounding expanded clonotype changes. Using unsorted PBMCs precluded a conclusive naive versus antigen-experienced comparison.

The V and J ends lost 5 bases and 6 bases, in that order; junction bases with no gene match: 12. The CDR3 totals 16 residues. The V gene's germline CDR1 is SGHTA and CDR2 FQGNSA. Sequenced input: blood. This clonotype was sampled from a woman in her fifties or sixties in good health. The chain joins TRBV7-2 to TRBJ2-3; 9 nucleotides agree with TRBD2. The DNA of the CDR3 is TGTACCAGCAGCCCAGTAGCGGGAGTAGGAGACGATACGCAGTATTTT. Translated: CTSSPVAGVGDDTQYF.